The T cell receptor (beta chain) under discussion was sequenced for a study of early T cells in non-severe SARS-CoV-2 infection. Only a few counts were recorded for this clonotype. TCRdb reprocessed the 5' RACE reads with MiXCR, giving one entry per CDR3 protein. This table has some 50,000 distinct CDR3 sequences, approximately 9.9% appearing once. Per the germline V gene, CDR1 is MGHRA and CDR2 is YSYEKL. V was trimmed by 1 base and J by 7 bases, leaving 17 bases between them. The CDR3 extends over 17 amino acids. The chain recombines TRBV4-1 with TRBJ1-6; D is undetermined. This receptor was identified in an adult who was a healthcare worker with PCR-confirmed SARS-CoV-2 infection or an uninfected control (not recorded which). The sequenced material came from whole blood. The CDR3 nucleotides read TGCGCCAGCAGCCAAGGGTCGGCTCAGGCGTGGAATTCACCCCTCCACTTT. This encodes CASSQGSAQAWNSPLHF.